These T cell receptor beta chains were read from a single sample in a study of blood T cell repertoires in COVID-19. The data were produced by immunoSEQ multiplex PCR, yet TCRdb's version contains in-frame clones alone and is incomplete. The sample contains more than 250,000 clones, roughly 84% of which appear only once. The source material was peripheral blood. All receptors come from a man in his forties or fifties with active or convalescent COVID-19. The CDR3 runs from the conserved cysteine through the conserved F or W. A D gene is named only where the DNA matches it firmly. Not every row has a clone size; where given, it reads once, few, many or a size class.

v_gene,j_gene,d_gene,abundance,CDR3nt,CDR3aa
TRBV5-6,TRBJ2-7,TRBD2,NA,TGTGCCAGCAGTGTCGGGCGTCTAGCGGCCCTCTACGAGCAGTACTTC,CASSVGRLAALYEQYF
TRBV2,TRBJ2-3,TRBD2,NA,TGTGCCAGCAGCGGGACTAGCGGGGGATCAGATACGCAGTATTTT,CASSGTSGGSDTQYF
TRBV5-1,TRBJ2-7,NA,NA,TGCGCCAGCAGCTGGGACTCATACGAGCAGTACTTC,CASSWDSYEQYF
TRBV12-2,TRBJ2-3,NA,NA,TGTGCAAGTCGCTTAGGGACTAGCGGGGGATCCCCAGGGAGCACAGATACGCAGTATTTT,CASRLGTSGGSPGSTDTQYF
TRBV10-3,TRBJ1-5,NA,NA,TGTGCCATCAGTGATTCAGGGCCAGAAAATCAGCCCCAGCATTTT,CAISDSGPENQPQHF
TRBV24-1,TRBJ1-5,TRBD1,NA,TGTGCCACCAGTGATTCGGGACAGTCTTATAGCAATCAGCCCCAGCATTTT,CATSDSGQSYSNQPQHF
TRBV29-1,TRBJ1-1,NA,NA,TGCAGCGTTGGGAGGGAGAACACTGAAGCTTTCTTT,CSVGRENTEAFF
TRBV6-6,TRBJ1-2,NA,NA,TGTGCCAGCAGTTACTACAGGGCTGATGGCTACACCTTC,CASSYYRADGYTF
TRBV9,TRBJ1-6,TRBD1,NA,TGTGCCAGCAGCGCCTCACAGGGGGTTTATAATTCACCCCTCCACTTT,CASSASQGVYNSPLHF
TRBV7-9,TRBJ1-2,TRBD1,NA,TGTGCCAGCAGTCAGACAGGGTGGACGGGCTACACCTTC,CASSQTGWTGYTF
TRBV18,TRBJ1-1,NA,NA,TGTGCCAGCTCCTTGAGGGCGTTAAGTTACACTGAAGCTTTCTTT,CASSLRALSYTEAFF
TRBV4-3,TRBJ2-2,TRBD2,NA,TGCGCCAGCAGCCAGGGAACTAGCGGGGGCCCGTGGAAGGAGCTGTTTTTT,CASSQGTSGGPWKELFF
TRBV5-1,TRBJ1-2,NA,NA,TGCGCCAGCAGCTTGTTGGGCGATGGGAACTATGGCTACACCTTC,CASSLLGDGNYGYTF
TRBV6-5,TRBJ1-6,NA,NA,TGTGCCAGCAGCGAGTATAACGGTTCACCCCTCCACTTT,CASSEYNGSPLHF
TRBV10-3,TRBJ1-6,NA,NA,TGTGCCATCAGTGAGGCACTTGATAATTCACCCCTCCACTTT,CAISEALDNSPLHF
TRBV27,TRBJ1-1,NA,NA,TGTGCCAGCAGTTTATCTGCCCCTAGGGGGAACACTGAAGCTTTCTTT,CASSLSAPRGNTEAFF
TRBV9,TRBJ2-1,NA,NA,TGTGCCAGCAGCTCTCCTTCTCTGAGCTCCTACAATGAGCAGTTCTTC,CASSSPSLSSYNEQFF
TRBV28,TRBJ1-2,NA,NA,TGTGCCGGAGGGCGGGGAATAAACTATGGCTACACCTTC,CAGGRGINYGYTF
TRBV28,TRBJ2-1,TRBD2,NA,TGTGCCAGCATCCGGGGGGCCTACAATGAGCAGTTCTTC,CASIRGAYNEQFF
TRBV7-8,TRBJ1-2,TRBD1,NA,TGTGCCAGCAGCCCCCGACAGGGGGGAGAATATGGCTACACCTTC,CASSPRQGGEYGYTF
TRBV6-5,TRBJ1-5,TRBD1,NA,TGTGCCAGCATTACAGGGGCTTTTAGCAATCAGCCCCAGCATTTT,CASITGAFSNQPQHF
TRBV30,TRBJ1-4,NA,NA,TGTGCCTGGAGTGGCCCCCAGGGCGGAGAAAAACTGTTTTTT,CAWSGPQGGEKLFF
TRBV27,TRBJ1-4,TRBD1,NA,TGTGCCAGCATGACAGGGGTGGAGGAAAAACTGTTTTTT,CASMTGVEEKLFF
TRBV3-1/TRBV3-2,TRBJ2-7,TRBD2,NA,TGTGCCAGCAGCCGAGACTGGACTAGCGGAGCCTACGAGCAGTACTTC,CASSRDWTSGAYEQYF
TRBV11-2,TRBJ1-1,TRBD1,NA,TGTGCCAGCAGCTTCCTAACAGGGGAAGGGGGCACTGAAGCTTTCTTT,CASSFLTGEGGTEAFF
TRBV11-2,TRBJ2-5,TRBD1,NA,TGTGCCAGCAGCTTAGTGGGACAGATCCAAGAGACCCAGTACTTC,CASSLVGQIQETQYF
TRBV20-1,TRBJ1-4,NA,few,TGCAGTGCTAGTCTTTTGACAGGATCTTTT,CSASLLTGSF
TRBV7-8,TRBJ2-7,NA,few,TGTGCCAGCAGCACCCAGGGATTTGTCCTAGCGAGCGAGCAGTACTTC,CASSTQGFVLASEQYF
TRBV9,TRBJ2-2,NA,NA,TGTGCCAGCAGCGTAGCAGGGGAAGTCACCGGGGAGCTGTTTTTT,CASSVAGEVTGELFF
TRBV19,TRBJ2-7,NA,once,TGTGCCAGTAGTAGAGGACATAGTTCAAGCCGTTCCTCCGAGCAGTACTTC,CASSRGHSSSRSSEQYF
TRBV28,TRBJ2-1,TRBD1,NA,TGTGCCAGCAGTCCTCCGGGACAGGGATACAATGAGCAGTTCTTC,CASSPPGQGYNEQFF
TRBV7-2,TRBJ1-6,TRBD1,NA,TGTGCCAGCAGCTCGAACCCCCCGGGGCAGGGGGCTGTCAATTCACCCCTCCACTTT,CASSSNPPGQGAVNSPLHF
TRBV5-1,TRBJ2-5,NA,NA,TGCGCCAGCAGCTTGATGGCAGCGCGCGGAGAGACCCAGTACTTC,CASSLMAARGETQYF
TRBV24-1,TRBJ1-1,NA,NA,TGTGCCACCAGTGACCCCAGCAGGGGACCATACACTGAAGCTTTCTTT,CATSDPSRGPYTEAFF
TRBV19,TRBJ2-1,NA,NA,TGTGCCAGTAGTAAGAGATTGGGGCAGGGCTCCTACAATGAGCAGTTCTTC,CASSKRLGQGSYNEQFF
TRBV27,TRBJ2-7,TRBD1,NA,TGTGCCAGCAGTTTACGAACCGGGACAGTATCCTACGAGCAGTACTTC,CASSLRTGTVSYEQYF
TRBV7-8,TRBJ2-5,NA,NA,TGTGCCAGCAGCCCGGGGACCCAGTACTTC,CASSPGTQYF
TRBV5-1,TRBJ1-4,NA,NA,TGCGCCAGCAGCACGGGGTCTTGGGAAAAACTGTTTTTT,CASSTGSWEKLFF
TRBV2,TRBJ2-3,NA,NA,TGTGCCAGCAGTCCCGGGACAATCACAGATACGCAGTATTTT,CASSPGTITDTQYF
TRBV7-9,TRBJ2-1,NA,NA,TGTGCCAGCAGCATTCCAAGGGAGAGCTCCTACAATGAGCAGTTCTTC,CASSIPRESSYNEQFF
TRBV23-1,TRBJ1-5,TRBD1,few,TGCGCCAGCAGCCCAGCAAGAACCGACAGGGGTGACAATCAGCCCCAGCATTTT,CASSPARTDRGDNQPQHF
TRBV19,TRBJ2-2,NA,NA,TGTGCCAGTAGTATAGGGATGGACAGATACTTCACCGGGGAGCTGTTTTTT,CASSIGMDRYFTGELFF
TRBV20-1,TRBJ1-1,NA,NA,TGCAGTGCTAGTAGAACAACAGGGCGCACTGAAGCTTTCTTT,CSASRTTGRTEAFF
TRBV19,TRBJ1-5,NA,NA,TGTGCCAGTAGTATCTCCAGGTATCAGCCCCAGCATTTT,CASSISRYQPQHF
TRBV7-9,TRBJ2-7,TRBD1,NA,TGTGCCAGCAGCTTATCCGGGACAGGGATCGTGCAGTACTTC,CASSLSGTGIVQYF
TRBV3-1/TRBV3-2,TRBJ2-1,NA,NA,TGTGCCAGCAGCCTGGGACTCTACAATGAGCAGTTCTTC,CASSLGLYNEQFF
TRBV4-1,TRBJ1-1,NA,NA,TGCGCCAGCAGCCCCGGAACAGATACTGAAGCTTTCTTT,CASSPGTDTEAFF
TRBV11-3,TRBJ2-3,NA,NA,TGTGCCAGCAGCCGGGGGGCGGGCACAGATACGCAGTATTTT,CASSRGAGTDTQYF
TRBV6-5,TRBJ1-4,NA,NA,TGTGCCAGCAGTTACAGGCAGGGGCCACCACTGTTTTTT,CASSYRQGPPLFF
TRBV30,TRBJ1-3,NA,once,TGTGCCTGGAGTGAATCGCAGAACACCATATATTTT,CAWSESQNTIYF
TRBV3-1/TRBV3-2,TRBJ2-2,NA,NA,TGTGCCAGCAGCCAAGAAGGGGACACCGGGGAGCTGTTTTTT,CASSQEGDTGELFF
TRBV28,TRBJ1-1,NA,NA,TGTGCCAGCAGCCACCCCTCCAGAGGGTCGCCCACTGAAGCTTTCTTT,CASSHPSRGSPTEAFF
TRBV30,TRBJ1-6,TRBD1,NA,TGTGCCTGGAGTCGACAGGGGGACTCACCCCTCCACTTT,CAWSRQGDSPLHF
TRBV10-3,TRBJ1-2,TRBD1,NA,TGTGCCATCAGAGTAACAGGGGAGTATGGCTACACCTTC,CAIRVTGEYGYTF
TRBV4-1,TRBJ2-1,NA,NA,TGCGCCAGCAGCCAAGGCAGGGGAACGGTCAATGAGCAGTTCTTC,CASSQGRGTVNEQFF